The clone carrying this TCR beta chain was counted ten times or more. TCRdb independently ran MiXCR on the 5' RACE reads; one entry per CDR3 protein. Of 35,000 to 50,000 distinct CDR3 sequences in the sample, roughly 6.2% were seen once. The sample originates from a study of early T cells in non-severe SARS-CoV-2 infection. The V and J ends lost 0 bases and 2 bases, in that order; junction bases with no gene match: 3. The germline V gene encodes CDR1 DFQATT and CDR2 SNEGSKA (reference sequence). The CDR3 covers 15 residues. The source material was whole blood, sampled at baseline. This chain links TRBV20-1 with TRBJ2-7; TRBD1 agrees at 11 bases. The TCR originated in an adult who was a healthcare worker with PCR-confirmed SARS-CoV-2 infection or an uninfected control (not recorded which). The CDR3 nucleotides read TGCAGTGCTAGAGATTTGGGACAGGGGGCCTACGAGCAGTACTTC. Residues: CSARDLGQGAYEQYF.